This T cell receptor (beta chain) was documented in a study of blood T cell repertoires in COVID-19. For the study at large: Italy, Spain and the United States were the sources of the convalescent and acute COVID-19 samples. The analysed material was cDNA or gDNA that came from T cells, B-cell-depleted T cells, or PBMCs.

Seattle patient enrollment occurred during active infection, with longitudinal follow-up thereafter. Per the study methods: Nucleated cell number was recorded as an estimate derived from reference gene primer amplification. TCRdb keeps only in-frame clones here, not all; method: immunoSEQ multiplex PCR. The V and J calls and clone size come from that table; D and trimming were worked out from the DNA. Here the sample spans roughly 100,000 clones, around nine tenths being singletons. This clone was seen once. Source material: peripheral blood. This clonotype was obtained from a human donor with COVID-19, enrolled during active disease. The donor label of this sample is uncertain.

The CDR3 loop reads CASSYQGRSGFGVSYNEQFF. In DNA form, the CDR3 reads TGTGCCAGCAGCTACCAAGGGAGGTCGGGATTTGGTGTGTCCTACAATGAGCAGTTCTTC. The chain combines TRBV7-6 with TRBJ2-1, with a weak D call TRBD2 (6 bases). Trimming removed 4 bases from V and 1 base from J, with 26 bases in between. Looked up from germline, CDR1 is SGHVS and CDR2 is FNYEAQ. The CDR3 is 20 amino acids.